The 8 T cell receptor beta chains below all came from one sample that was sequenced in a study of identical twins (dated by TCRdb to 2016 to 2017). The protocol used for the library was 5' RACE. The sequencer listed for this sample is Illumina HiSeq 2000. In-frame beta chains were kept once TCRdb had trimmed the public reads at Q25 with fastp and called clones with MiXCR. CDR3 protein duplicates are merged, each entry listing the most common genes and DNA. This sample has approximately 500,000 distinct CDR3 sequences in its table, and nearly 15% of those were observed once. The ten largest clones represent around 0.48% of the sample. This sample also appeared in a second study, on yellow fever vaccine responses in identical twins.

Material: CD4+ T cells sorted from blood. The receptor set was obtained from a woman aged 18-29 years in good health.

This clonotype showed up just a few times. The chain recombines TRBV4-1 with TRBJ2-7; D could derive from TRBD1 or TRBD2 (5 bases each). Germline V gene lookup returns CDR1 MGHRA and CDR2 YSYEKL. The length of the CDR3 is 14 residues. V was pared by 0 bases and J by 6 bases, with 12 bases between. CDR3 bases: TGCGCCAGCAGCCAAGATATAGTAGGGACCGAGCAGTACGTC. It encodes CASSQDIVGTEQYV.

This clonotype turned up a few times. CDR3 sequence: CAIRGDSNTGELFF. As DNA, the CDR3 is TGTGCCATCAGGGGGGACAGTAACACCGGGGAGCTGTTTTTT. The rearrangement joins TRBV10-3 to TRBJ2-2, with 7 bases aligning to TRBD1. The CDR3 extends over 14 amino acids. Germline CDR1 ENHRY, CDR2 SYGVKD. V lost 6 bases, J lost 2 bases, and 3 bases stayed unmatched.

This clonotype was observed a handful of times. The V gene is TRBV5-1, the J gene TRBJ2-1, with TRBD1 matching over 10 bases. There are 16 residues in the CDR3. Germline assignment: CDR1 SGHRS and CDR2 YFSETQ. V trimming: 4 bases; J trimming: 7 bases; junction bases outside the gene matches: 11. The CDR3 bases are TGCGCCAGCAGCCTGGGGTGGACAGGGGGAGGTAATGAGCAGTTCTTC. Protein: CASSLGWTGGGNEQFF.

This clonotype was seen a few times. The J gene is TRBJ2-2, the V gene TRBV5-5, with TRBD1 matching over 9 bases. The germline gives CDR1 SGHKS, CDR2 YYEKEE (reference sequence). With 0 bases clipped from V and 7 bases from J, the junction kept 7 bases outside the gene matches. The CDR3 contains 16 residues. CDR3 sequence reads: CASSLAGQGISGELFF. CDR3 DNA sequence: TGTGCCAGCAGCTTGGCGGGACAGGGTATCAGCGGGGAGCTGTTTTTT. The variable domain in full, completed from reference TRBV5-5 and TRBJ2-2, reads DAGVTQSPTHLIKTRGQQVTLRCSPISGHKSVSWYQQVLGQGPQFIFQYYEKEERGRGNFPDRFSARQFPNYSSELNVNALLLGDSALYLCASSLAGQGISGELFFGEGSRLTVL.

This clonotype was recorded a few times. This rearrangement joins TRBV6-2 or TRBV6-3 to TRBJ2-1, with 7 bases matching TRBD2. The CDR3 has 18 amino acids. Trimming took 0 bases from V and 0 from J; bases not matched to a gene: 8. CDR1 is MNHEY, CDR2 SVGEGT, per germline. CDR3 DNA: TGTGCCAGCAGTTACTCCACTAGCGCCCTAAGCTCCTACAATGAGCAGTTCTTC. Its protein is CASSYSTSALSSYNEQFF.

This sequence joins TRBV12-3 or TRBV12-4 and TRBJ2-3, with D possibly called TRBD1 or TRBD2 (6 bases each). There are 16 residues in the CDR3. V lost 1 base to trimming and J lost 2 bases, with 13 bases between them. The DNA for the CDR3 is TGTGCCAGCAGTTTAGGGGGGGCGGTCGCCACAGATACGCAGTATTTT. Protein: CASSLGGAVATDTQYF.

The chain couples TRBV2 to TRBJ2-1; possibly TRBD1 for D (6 bases). The V end lost 4 bases, the J end lost 8 bases, and 9 bases lay between the germline ends. The CDR3 is 12 residues long. Per germline, CDR1 SNHLY and CDR2 FYNNEI. The DNA for the CDR3 is TGTGCCAGCAGTGTGGACAGCGATGAGCAGTTCTTC. It codes for CASSVDSDEQFF.

The gene calls are TRBV11-1 and TRBJ2-1; D gene ambiguous. V was trimmed by 5 bases and J by 0 bases, leaving 11 bases between them. The CDR3 covers 15 residues. Germline CDR1 reads SGHAT; CDR2 reads FQDESV (reference sequence). CDR3 sequence: CASSAPDRSYNEQFF. In DNA, the CDR3 is TGTGCCAGCAGCGCCCCAGACCGCTCCTACAATGAGCAGTTCTTC. The full variable domain, with the rest looked up from reference TRBV11-1 and TRBJ2-1, is EAEVAQSPRYKITEKSQAVAFWCDPISGHATLYWYRQILGQGPELLVQFQDESVVDDSQLPKDRFSAERLKGVDSTLKIQPAELGDSAMYLCASSAPDRSYNEQFFGPGTRLTVL.